The present T cell receptor (beta chain) was sequenced within a study of HIV-infected patients and healthy controls. Germline values: CDR1 PRHDT, CDR2 FYEKMQ (reference sequence). The CDR3 is 18 residues long, ends included. In this sample, this clonotype turned up many times. The DNA is omitted, as the CDR3 cannot be located on it reliably, and the CDR3 follows TCRdb's listing. Whole blood was used without fractionation, so all unsorted peripheral T cells were included. 500 ng RNA was reverse transcribed with alpha and beta constant-region primers. Alpha and beta chain libraries were made separately by chain-specific third strand synthesis with multiplexing indices. In TCRdb, the 5' RACE reads were re-called with MiXCR into one record per CDR3 protein. The data show under 15,000 distinct CDR3 sequences, around 9.9% seen once.

This receptor was taken from an adult in good health. The source material was blood. The rearrangement uses TRBV13 and TRBJ2-1. The CDR3 spells CASSQTYNEQFFGIGEFF.